This T cell receptor beta chain is drawn from a study of blood T cell repertoires in COVID-19. Study background: Some COVID-19 samples were acute and others convalescent; all came from the United States, Italy and Spain. Sample material is recorded as cDNA or gDNA derived from T cells, B-cell-depleted T cells, or PBMCs.

Trimming cost V 6 bases and J 4 bases; bases outside gene matches: 8. The CDR3 runs to 15 residues. Germline CDR1 and CDR2: MNHNY and SVGAGI (reference sequence). Under the authors' procedure: Counts of nucleated cells, estimated from reference gene primer amplification, were obtained. TCRdb's copy holds only in-frame clones and misses some; the assay was immunoSEQ multiplex PCR. V and J calls and clone size come straight from that table; D and trimming were deduced from the DNA. This sample has roughly 96,000 clones, with 82% found just once. The sequence came from a man older than 75 with acute or convalescent COVID-19. The specimen was peripheral blood. This rearrangement joins TRBV6-6 to TRBJ1-5; 8 nucleotides align to TRBD1. The CDR3 loop is CASRIQGGVNQPQHF. CDR3 nucleotide sequence: TGTGCCAGCAGGATACAGGGGGGGGTAAATCAGCCCCAGCATTTT.